The entry that follows covers one T cell receptor (beta chain) sequence. Its target is unknown. This sample was included in a study of OX40 agonist ivuxolimab in advanced cancers. Study-level points and caveats: Antigen targets of the expanded peripheral T cells went undetermined.

V lost 3 bases to trimming and J lost 0 bases; unmatched junction nucleotides: 4. This CDR3 has 18 residues. Germline V lookup: CDR1 SGHTA, CDR2 FQGTGA. Clones were read by immunoSEQ multiplex PCR, and TCRdb kept only the in-frame ones, dropping some. The sample lists 70,000 or so clones; around 89% were seen once. The TCR was taken from an adult with an advanced solid tumor such as melanoma, head and neck, liver or kidney cancer. The J gene is TRBJ2-6, the V gene TRBV7-3, with 11 positions matching TRBD1. The source was CD4+ or CD8+ T cells sorted from blood, collected in a trial of the OX40 agonist ivuxolimab. CDR3 residues: CASSFSGQGGSGANVLTF. For the CDR3, the DNA is TGTGCCAGCAGCTTTTCGGGACAGGGGGGCTCTGGGGCCAACGTCCTGACTTTC.